The table lists the clone carrying this T cell receptor beta chain with a few counts. Its target is not known. TCRdb's table, derived via immunoSEQ multiplex PCR, lists solely in-frame clones and lacks some. Here the sample spans 170,000 or so clones, around 82% being singletons. The entry originates in a study of cytomegalovirus exposure and HLA in healthy donors. Germline assignment: CDR1 SGHRS and CDR2 YFSETQ. The CDR3 sequence is 15 residues long. V was pared by 0 bases and J by 5 bases, with 12 bases between. The donors were part of the roughly 120-subject validation cohort, which stood apart from the roughly 670-subject first cohort. Study-level findings and limits: The CMV antigen specificity of a few CMV-associated chains was confirmed through in vitro analysis.

The rearrangement uses TRBV5-1 and TRBJ1-5, with D perhaps matching TRBD1 (6 bases). The clonotype originates from a woman aged 18-30 years in good health and CMV-seropositive. The material sequenced was PBMCs. The CDR3 DNA is TGCGCCAGCAGCTTGGAGCCGACAGGCGATCAGCCCCAGCATTTT. The encoded protein is CASSLEPTGDQPQHF.